This T cell receptor beta chain stems from a study of T cells in Graves' hyperthyroidism and ophthalmopathy. Orbital computed tomography, thyroid ultrasound, serum thyroxine and TRAb, and clinical symptoms together informed the diagnoses. TCR beta CDR3 region amplification was performed from RNA transcripts. Using the HTBI primer set, a first-round RT-PCR was run on the TCR CDR3. TCRdb re-called the multiplex PCR reads with MiXCR, one entry per CDR3 protein. The sample has approximately 410,000 distinct CDR3 sequences, roughly 15% seen once. There are a few counts of this clonotype. The sequencing sample was made of blood. The clonotype comes from a young man with Graves' ophthalmopathy.

CDR3 loop: CASSPPTASNEKLFF. CDR3 DNA sequence: TGTGCCAGCAGCCCACCCACAGCTAGTAATGAAAAACTGTTTTTT. V gene TRBV11-2 combines with J gene TRBJ1-4; D call uncertain. CDR3 length equals 15 residues. CDR1 is SGHAT and CDR2 is FQNNGV in the germline V gene. V was shortened by 5 bases and J by 4 bases, with 14 bases between the two germline ends.